The rows below give T cell receptor beta chains drawn from one sample of a study of human T cells and chemical hapten exposure. Each CDR3 protein gets one entry after TCRdb re-called the RACE reads with MiXCR. The profile covers about 40,000 distinct CDR3 sequences, with 3% to 3.5% appearing a single time and approximately 6.7% taken by the ten largest. The input for sequencing was whole blood, taken in connection with sensitization to the hapten diphenylcyclopropenone (DPC). Source of these receptors: a man in his forties or fifties with alopecia areata. Some clones in this sample may be carry-over from other donors' samples. Both conserved end residues are trimmed from each CDR3. Size tells how often a clone was seen (once, few, many) or the class of an expanded clone, and some rows leave it out.

j_call v_call clone_size cdr3_aa
TRBJ2-4 TRBV6-5 - ASSAAGTAKNIQY
TRBJ2-7 TRBV7-9 few ASGQGLYEQY
TRBJ1-2 TRBV7-9 - ASSVIRDRGNYGYT
TRBJ2-1 TRBV19 many ASDGYNEQF
TRBJ1-5 TRBV20-1 many SASRDSNQPQH
TRBJ2-5 TRBV5-1 - ASSISGMETQY
TRBJ1-1 TRBV5-1 many ASSTTGNTEAF
TRBJ2-3 TRBV27 many ASSLSRGRDTQY
TRBJ2-7 TRBV12-3/TRBV12-4 few ASSPPYRVYEQY
TRBJ1-2 TRBV11-2 many ASSLDGQGRPYGYT
TRBJ2-6 TRBV7-9 many ASSVPQGFGANVLT
TRBJ2-5 TRBV12-3/TRBV12-4 many ASSSQAASAQETQY
TRBJ1-1 TRBV7-9 many ASSHATGEAF
TRBJ2-5 TRBV5-1 - ASSLALNPQETQY
TRBJ2-6 TRBV6-5 - ASSYSDMSGANVLT
TRBJ2-4 TRBV3-1 many ASSQEWGPRY
TRBJ1-5 TRBV7-8 many ASSARLTGWNQPQH
TRBJ2-1 TRBV12-3/TRBV12-4 many ASSFLAGVGNEQF
TRBJ2-7 TRBV7-2 many ASSFSSGQGTYEQY
TRBJ2-3 TRBV2 few ASSPGGGTSGRAEPDTQY
TRBJ2-1 TRBV20-1 many SAKQGGFSSVQF
TRBJ2-7 TRBV2 few ASSEQEGYEQY
TRBJ2-2 TRBV5-1 - ASSGTGTSGRWNTGELF
TRBJ1-6 TRBV6-5 many ASSKFGGQINSPLH
TRBJ2-2 TRBV5-1 many ASSSGQVTGELF
TRBJ1-1 TRBV19 many ASGDRGYTEAF
TRBJ1-5 TRBV19 many ASSTQKSQPQH
TRBJ2-4 TRBV18 few ASSPNWDIQY
TRBJ1-1 TRBV12-3/TRBV12-4 many ASSPQAGRTEAF
TRBJ2-1 TRBV24-1 many ATSPGGGYNEQF
TRBJ2-1 TRBV2 - ASSTGTSGSYEQF
TRBJ1-1 TRBV19 few ASSIGPHRDNTEAF
TRBJ2-4 TRBV6-5 many ASSYGGGAQNIQY
TRBJ2-1 TRBV20-1 - SARTGWLGSNEQF
TRBJ2-3 TRBV5-1 many ASSLAPARSTDTQY
TRBJ1-2 TRBV2 many ASRAGTTSYGYT
TRBJ2-1 TRBV6-2/TRBV6-3 - ASSRDSLMDEQF
TRBJ2-6 TRBV27 - ASLGNGANVLT
TRBJ2-3 TRBV6-1 many ASSRGTSGRVVVDTQY
TRBJ2-3 TRBV7-9 many ASSPDGRGGTDTQY
TRBJ2-7 TRBV12-3/TRBV12-4 - ASSLTGNEQY
TRBJ1-1 TRBV29-1 many SVGAYRVGTEAF
TRBJ2-4 TRBV4-1 many ASSQGTSGKLAKNIQY
TRBJ2-3 TRBV11-1 few ASSPGPGLAVSTDTQY
TRBJ2-2 TRBV11-3 many ASSSTVGGELF
TRBJ2-2 TRBV4-2 - ASTTRTGYDTGELF
TRBJ1-5 TRBV20-1 many SALDSRQLNQPQH
TRBJ2-7 TRBV6-1 many ASSRTRDN
TRBJ1-1 TRBV27 many ASSLQEGAEAF
TRBJ1-5 TRBV3-1 medium-sized ASSQVDGWPQH
TRBJ1-5 TRBV6-2/TRBV6-3 - ASSYFQRNQPQH
TRBJ2-7 TRBV28 many ASRNYDSIYEQY
TRBJ1-5 TRBV12-3/TRBV12-4 - ASSSLLSRTGDQPQH
TRBJ1-5 TRBV28 - ASSLFGGPLDSNQPQH
TRBJ1-1 TRBV12-3/TRBV12-4 few ASSPIADGNTEAF